Included here is one TCR beta chain sequence, with context. Antigen: not known. The CDR3 extends 3 residues past the end of the read, so its final part is completed from the germline J gene. Profiling relied on immunoSEQ multiplex PCR, and the TCRdb table lists in-frame clones only, not all of them. This table lists roughly 34,000 clones. The data stem from a study of Tregs in tolerant kidney transplant recipients. Study at large: The nonmyeloablative bone marrow transplants came from related graft donors, with transient mixed chimerism.

Unstimulated regulatory T cells (CD4+CD25+CD127-), CD4+CD25- non-regulatory cells, CD4 and CD8 cells were FACS-sorted from thawed PBMCs. Points from the study as a whole: Activated donor B cell expansion appeared to reveal the most relevant donor-specific TCRbeta repertoire. Validation in larger populations is needed because few patients were studied.

Looked up from germline, CDR1 is SNHLY and CDR2 is FYNNEI. The CDR3 is 14 residues long. Trimming removed 4 bases from V and 4 bases from J; junction bases left unmatched: 4. Sample: CD8+ T cells from blood, taken before the transplant. This chain uses TRBV2 with TRBJ2-7; 10 bases match TRBD1. The sequence was obtained from a human donor who received a combined kidney and bone marrow transplant. The CDR3 bases that were read are TGTGCCAGCAGTGCCGGGACAGGGGCTTACGAG. Translated: CASSAGTGAYE. The full-length CDR3 reads as CASSAGTGAYEQYF.